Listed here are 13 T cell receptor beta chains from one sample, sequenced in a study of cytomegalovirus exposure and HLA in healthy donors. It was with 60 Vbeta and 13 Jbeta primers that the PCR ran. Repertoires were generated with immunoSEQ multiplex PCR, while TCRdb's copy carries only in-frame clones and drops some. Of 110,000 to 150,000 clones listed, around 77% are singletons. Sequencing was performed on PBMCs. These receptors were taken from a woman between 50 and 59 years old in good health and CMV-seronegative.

This CDR3 reads CATSRDRAHEQYF. CDR3 DNA sequence: TGTGCCACCAGCAGGGACAGGGCCCACGAGCAGTACTTC. The chain uses TRBV15 and TRBJ2-7, with 8 bases aligning to TRBD1. With V trimmed by 3 bases and J by 5 bases, 3 bases remained unmatched. Germline values: CDR1 LNHNV, CDR2 YYDKDF (reference sequence). There are 13 residues in the CDR3.

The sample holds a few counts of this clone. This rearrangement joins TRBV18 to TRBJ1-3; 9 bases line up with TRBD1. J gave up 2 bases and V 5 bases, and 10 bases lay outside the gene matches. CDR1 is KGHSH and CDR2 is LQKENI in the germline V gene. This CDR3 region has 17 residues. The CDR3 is CASSIRDRDLPGNTIYF. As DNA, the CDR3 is TGTGCCAGCTCAATCCGGGACAGGGATCTCCCTGGAAACACCATATATTTT.

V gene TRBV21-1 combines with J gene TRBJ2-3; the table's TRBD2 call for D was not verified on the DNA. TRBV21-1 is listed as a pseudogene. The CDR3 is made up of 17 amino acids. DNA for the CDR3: TGTGCCAGCAGCAAAGGGAGCGGGGCGGCTGGCACAGATACGCAGTATTTT. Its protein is CASSKGSGAAGTDTQYF.

The CDR3 region is CAISESAYLPRNTGELFF. In nucleotides, the CDR3 is TGTGCCATCAGTGAGTCCGCGTACCTACCTCGGAACACCGGGGAGCTGTTTTTT. The chain has TRBV10-3 and TRBJ2-2; D uncertain. In germline, CDR1 is ENHRY, CDR2 SYGVKD. V was clipped by 0 bases and J by 1 base, with 15 bases between them. The CDR3 totals 18 residues.

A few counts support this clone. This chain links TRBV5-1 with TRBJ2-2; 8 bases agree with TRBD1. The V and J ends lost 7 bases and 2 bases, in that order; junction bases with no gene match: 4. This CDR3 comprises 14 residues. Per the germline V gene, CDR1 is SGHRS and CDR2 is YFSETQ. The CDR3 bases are TGCGCCAGCGAGACAGGGGACAACACCGGGGAGCTGTTTTTT. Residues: CASETGDNTGELFF.

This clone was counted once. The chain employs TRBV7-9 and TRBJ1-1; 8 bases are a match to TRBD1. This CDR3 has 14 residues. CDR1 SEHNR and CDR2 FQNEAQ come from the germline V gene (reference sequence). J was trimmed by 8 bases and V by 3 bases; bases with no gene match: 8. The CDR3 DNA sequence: TGTGCCAGCAGCTTCGAGACAGGGGTTGGCGAAGCTTTCTTT. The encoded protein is CASSFETGVGEAFF.

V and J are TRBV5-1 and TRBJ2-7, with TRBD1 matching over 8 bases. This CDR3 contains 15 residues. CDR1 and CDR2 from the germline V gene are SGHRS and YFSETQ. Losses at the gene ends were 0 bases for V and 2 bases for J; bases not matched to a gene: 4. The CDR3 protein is CASSLGQGSAYEQYF. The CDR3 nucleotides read TGCGCCAGCAGCTTGGGACAGGGGAGCGCCTACGAGCAGTACTTC.

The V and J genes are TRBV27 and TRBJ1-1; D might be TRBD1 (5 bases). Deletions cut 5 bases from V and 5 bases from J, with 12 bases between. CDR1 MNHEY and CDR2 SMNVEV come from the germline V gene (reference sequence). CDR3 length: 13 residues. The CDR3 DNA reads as TGTGCCAGCAGTGCCGGGCGGGGGACTGAAGCTTTCTTT. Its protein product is CASSAGRGTEAFF.

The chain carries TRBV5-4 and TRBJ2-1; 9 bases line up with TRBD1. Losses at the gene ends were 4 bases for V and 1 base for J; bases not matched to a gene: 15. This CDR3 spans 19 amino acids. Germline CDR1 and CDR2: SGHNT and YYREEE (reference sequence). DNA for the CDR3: TGTGCCAGCAGCGTATACAGGGGGCGCTTCCTGGAATCCTACAATGAGCAGTTCTTC. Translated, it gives CASSVYRGRFLESYNEQFF.

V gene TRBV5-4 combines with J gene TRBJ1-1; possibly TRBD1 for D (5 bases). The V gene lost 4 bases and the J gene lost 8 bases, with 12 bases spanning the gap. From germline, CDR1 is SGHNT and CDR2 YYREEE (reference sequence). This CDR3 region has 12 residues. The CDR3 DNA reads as TGTGCCAGCAGCCTGGACACCTTAGAAGCTTTCTTT. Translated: CASSLDTLEAFF.

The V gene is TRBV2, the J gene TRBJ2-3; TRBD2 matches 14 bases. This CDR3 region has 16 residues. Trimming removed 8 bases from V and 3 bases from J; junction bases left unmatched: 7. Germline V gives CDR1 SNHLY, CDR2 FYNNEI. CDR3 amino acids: CASVRGLAGGTDTQYF. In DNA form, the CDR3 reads TGTGCCAGCGTTAGAGGACTAGCGGGGGGAACAGATACGCAGTATTTT.

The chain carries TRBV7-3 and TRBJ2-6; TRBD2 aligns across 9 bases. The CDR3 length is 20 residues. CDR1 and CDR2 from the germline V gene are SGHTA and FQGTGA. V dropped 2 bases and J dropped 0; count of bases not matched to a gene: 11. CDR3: CASSLWASGDFNSGANVLTF. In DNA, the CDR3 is TGTGCCAGCAGCTTATGGGCTAGCGGGGACTTTAACTCTGGGGCCAACGTCCTGACTTTC.

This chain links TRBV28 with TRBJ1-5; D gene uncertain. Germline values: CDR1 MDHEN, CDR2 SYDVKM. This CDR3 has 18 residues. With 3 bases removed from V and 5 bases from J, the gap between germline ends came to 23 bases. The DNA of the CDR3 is TGTGCCAGCAGTTTCTCTTACCCCATGGGGAGGGAGGATCAGCCCCAGCATTTT. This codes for CASSFSYPMGREDQPQHF.